What follows describes a single TCR beta chain. What it binds is not known. TCRdb redid the calling of the 5' RACE reads with MiXCR, one entry per CDR3 protein. The sample yields approximately 240,000 distinct CDR3 sequences, roughly 15% seen once. The sample comes from a study of T-cell memory formation after mild COVID-19. Regarding the study as a whole: What remained unconfirmed was the SARS-CoV-2 specificity of second-wave clones peaking on day 37.

Germline V lookup: CDR1 KGHSH, CDR2 LQKENI. The CDR3 is made up of 16 amino acids. J was trimmed by 5 bases and V by 4 bases; bases with no gene match: 8. The V gene is TRBV18, the J gene TRBJ1-1, with 12 bases lining up with TRBD1. The sample was PBMCs or a T cell subset sorted from them (not recorded which). The clonotype originates from a man aged 18 to 30 who had mild COVID-19 (a few samples of this study predate the infection). Cell type and time point are not known. Written as DNA, the CDR3 is TGTGCCAGCTCACACGGGACAGGGGGCGCAAGGACTGAAGCTTTCTTT. It specifies CASSHGTGGARTEAFF.